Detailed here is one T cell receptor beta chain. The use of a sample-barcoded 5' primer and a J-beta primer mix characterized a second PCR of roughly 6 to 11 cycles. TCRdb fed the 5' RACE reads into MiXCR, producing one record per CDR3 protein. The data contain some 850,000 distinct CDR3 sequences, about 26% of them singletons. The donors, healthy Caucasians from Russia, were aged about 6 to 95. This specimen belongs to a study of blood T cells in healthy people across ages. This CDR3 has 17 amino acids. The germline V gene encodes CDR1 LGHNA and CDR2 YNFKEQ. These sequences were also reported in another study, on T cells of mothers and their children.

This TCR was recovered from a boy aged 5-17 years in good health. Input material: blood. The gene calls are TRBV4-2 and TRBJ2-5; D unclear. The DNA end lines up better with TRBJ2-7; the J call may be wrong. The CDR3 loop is CASSQGTPHGQSYEQYF. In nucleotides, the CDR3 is TGTGCCAGCAGCCAAGGGACCCCCCACGGGCAATCCTACGAGCAGTACTTC.